This T cell receptor beta chain was captured by sequencing in a study of beta chain features in type 1 diabetes (dated by TCRdb to between 2018 and 2020). Describing the broader study: No differences in mean age, gender distribution, total cell number or subset yield were found between patients and healthy donors. A total of around 110,000,000 sorted cells were examined across all samples, and RNA yield correlated strongly with the number of cells per subset. In the study, recently diagnosed type 1 diabetes patients and matched healthy donors were compared on the TCRB repertoires of their sorted circulating CD4+ T cell subsets. Regulatory and stem cell-like memory subsets were obtained from only 8 patients and roughly eight healthy donors, while naive and central memory subsets were obtained from all 28 donors. The paper's findings and limits, for the study overall: A moderate but significant shortening of TCRB CDR3 length was observed in type 1 diabetes patients in all four CD4+ subsets. HLA sub-analyses involved small numbers of individuals, so any influence of HLA type on TCRB rearrangement remained unresolved. Because cDNA was sequenced instead of genomic DNA, highly expressing activated cells could be over-represented, though the groups showed no difference in activation or CD3 levels. Fewer insertions and more nucleotide deletions at VDJ recombination sites were observed in patients with type 1 diabetes, implying thymic rearrangement abnormalities. Shorter templates might have been favored by PCR, but patient and control samples were amplified and corrected together, so both groups would have been affected equally by any skew. The naive, central memory and regulatory TCRB repertoires appeared to resemble one another more closely among patients than among healthy donors.

In this sample, this clone turned up a few times. The antigen it binds to is not known. Nothing much larger sits one base from this clone, and base qualities are not available. A single peripheral blood draw of about 116 mL on average was collected from each donor into heparinised tubes. Naive, central memory, regulatory and stem cell-like memory CD4+ T cells were sorted on a BD FACSAria II using a panel including CD45RO, CCR7, CD25, CD127, CD95 and CD27. All sorted populations exceeded 95% purity. PBMCs were isolated right away by Lymphoprep density gradient centrifugation and were stained directly, without culture. Samples were stained and sorted in pairs, with one healthy donor and one patient per experiment, so that batch effects were minimized. The High Capacity cDNA Reverse Transcription Kit was used to reverse transcribe all of the isolated RNA, meaning that expressed TCRB transcripts were what got sequenced. Naive, central memory and regulatory T cell samples underwent deep immunoSEQ sequencing, averaging approximately 3.3 million total reads per sample. Sorted cells were lysed in RLT buffer, and RNA was extracted using DNase-treated RNeasy Micro or Mini kits according to cell number. To prevent cross-contamination, every cell subset was processed on its own, while patient and healthy donor samples were processed together. The immunoSEQ multiplex PCR was used to amplify TCRB sequences from cDNA, yielding 87-bp fragments that span the CDR3 region. Sequencing of the amplicons was done on the Illumina HiSeq platform. Per the source publication's procedure: PCR bias was computationally corrected using synthetic template baselines, reads within Hamming distance 2 were collapsed, and singletons that could not be merged were discarded. Reads were aligned against IMGT to assign V, D and J genes, CDR3 length and insertions or deletions at six rearrangement sites. Within each subset, clonotype counts were normalized to sorted cell number, and only after that were true diversity and Gini coefficients computed with the tcR R package. The overlap coefficient, calculated on TCRB nucleotide sequences, was used to measure repertoire sharing. TCRdb's version of the immuneACCESS table is confined to in-frame rearrangements and falls short of the full clone set. An unresolved V gene accounts for under half of the shortfall where checked; the remainder is of unknown origin. V and J calls and clone size are as listed in that table; D and trimming were resolved from the DNA. The sample table lists some 350,000 clones, roughly 9.8% of them with a count of one. The ten largest clonotypes hold about 0.6% of the sample.

Relative to germline, V is 0 bases shorter and J is 2 bases shorter, with 7 bases between their ends. The CDR3 contains 14 residues, cysteine and phenylalanine counted. The sequence is cut down to CDR3 DNA, 42 bases in frame from base 1. CDR1 and CDR2 are read off the germline V gene (reference sequence) as LNHNV and YYDKDF. This chain joins TRBV15 to TRBJ1-2, with the identity of the D gene unclear. The specimen sequenced was central memory CD4+ T cells from blood. The receptor comes from a man aged 25-45 years with type 1 diabetes. The DNA sequence follows: TGTGCCACCAGCAGAGAATGGATAAACTATGGCTACACCTTC. It specifies CATSREWINYGYTF.